The 13 T cell receptor beta chains reported below all come from one sample, sequenced in a study of blood T cell repertoires in COVID-19. Some clones are missing from TCRdb's copy, which holds only in-frame ones; the method was immunoSEQ multiplex PCR. The sample lists approximately 440,000 clones, approximately 90% occurring once. Sequencing used peripheral blood. The source of these receptors is a woman between 50 and 59 years old with COVID-19, enrolled during active disease.

The V and J genes are TRBV3-1 (or the pseudogene TRBV3-2) and TRBJ1-1; D is uncertain. The V end was cut by 0 bases, the J end by 9 bases, with 14 bases between. CDR1 is LGHDT, CDR2 YNNKEL, per germline (reference sequence). The CDR3 runs 14 residues. CDR3 DNA: TGTGCCAGCAGCCAAGATGGTTGGACTGGGCAAGCTTTCTTT. It specifies CASSQDGWTGQAFF.

CDR3 bases: TGTGCCAGCAGCGCCCCTTCCAGGGCCGAAGCTTTCTTT. Protein product: CASSAPSRAEAFF. The V gene is TRBV7-9, the J gene TRBJ1-1, with a possible D match to TRBD1 (5 bases). V was pared by 5 bases and J by 8 bases, with 15 bases between. This CDR3 contains 13 residues. Germline values: CDR1 SEHNR, CDR2 FQNEAQ (reference sequence).

Written as DNA, the CDR3 is TGTGCCAGCAGCTTAGCCGCGGGGCTGAACACCGGGGAGCTGTTTTTT. It encodes CASSLAAGLNTGELFF. V gene TRBV7-8 combines with J gene TRBJ2-2; possibly TRBD2 for D (6 bases). The V end was cut by 0 bases, the J end by 1 base, with 9 bases between. This CDR3 region has 16 residues. Germline V gene sequence: CDR1 SGHVS, CDR2 FQNEAQ.

The chain employs TRBV6-5 and TRBJ1-2; possible D gene TRBD1, 6 bases. Germline V gives CDR1 MNHEY, CDR2 SVGAGI. The CDR3 is made up of 13 amino acids. The V end lost 0 bases, the J end lost 5 bases, and 7 bases lay between the germline ends. CDR3 sequence: CASSYSGGYGYTF. CDR3 DNA: TGTGCCAGCAGTTACTCAGGGGGTTATGGCTACACCTTC.

This chain joins TRBV4-1 and TRBJ1-1; TRBD1 agrees at 7 bases. CDR3 length: 18 residues. V shed 0 bases and J 6 bases; nucleotides not matched to a gene: 16. In germline, CDR1 is MGHRA, CDR2 YSYEKL. The CDR3 loop is CASSQERGLRGFGPEAFF. DNA for the CDR3: TGCGCCAGCAGCCAAGAAAGGGGGCTCCGCGGGTTCGGCCCTGAAGCTTTCTTT.

V usage is TRBV18 and J usage is TRBJ1-1; unclear D gene. This CDR3 contains 14 residues. Trimming removed 3 bases at V and 3 bases at J, with 11 bases between. The germline gives CDR1 KGHSH, CDR2 LQKENI. The CDR3 reads CASSPEAKYTEAFF. In DNA form, the CDR3 reads TGTGCCAGCTCACCCGAAGCAAAGTACACTGAAGCTTTCTTT.

Concerning this clone: An end of the junction does not agree with germline; a read error may underlie this. The chain carries TRBV4-1 and TRBJ1-6; D not certain. The CDR3 runs to 16 residues. The V gene's germline CDR1 is MGHRA and CDR2 YSYEKL. CDR3 region: CASSQVGASFNSPLHF. In DNA, the CDR3 is TGCGCCAGCAGCCAAGTCGGAGCCTCCTTTAATTCACCCCTCCACTTT.

The V call is TRBV19, the J call TRBJ1-1, with a weak D call TRBD1 (5 bases). CDR1 is LNHDA, CDR2 SQIVND, per germline (reference sequence). With 10 bases removed from V and 4 bases from J, the gap between germline ends came to 22 bases. This CDR3 contains 15 residues. This CDR3 is CAIRPGGRGSTEAFF. The CDR3 DNA follows: TGTGCCATAAGACCCGGGGGTCGAGGAAGCACTGAAGCTTTCTTT.

The chain combines TRBV9 with TRBJ1-2; D is possibly TRBD1 (6 bases). The germline CDR1 and CDR2 sequences are SGDLS and YYNGEE. The CDR3 spans 15 residues. The V and J ends lost 4 bases and 8 bases respectively, with 21 bases between them. The CDR3, as DNA: TGTGCCAGCAGCCCTAACCTGTTACAGGGCGGGGGCTACACCTTC. Its protein product is CASSPNLLQGGGYTF.

The genes are TRBV9 and TRBJ1-2, with 7 bases identical to TRBD1. Looked up from germline, CDR1 is SGDLS and CDR2 is YYNGEE. Germline trimming cut 0 bases from V and 5 bases from J; bases unmatched to any gene: 1. The CDR3 contains 13 residues. This chain's CDR3 is CASSVEGQYGYTF. CDR3 coding DNA: TGTGCCAGCAGCGTAGAGGGACAGTATGGCTACACCTTC.

The chain uses TRBV27 and TRBJ1-1; 7 bases agree with TRBD1. V lost 2 bases and J lost 6; bases outside the gene matches: 3. The CDR3 is 13 residues long. CDR1 is MNHEY and CDR2 is SMNVEV in the germline V gene (reference sequence). The CDR3 nucleotides read TGTGCCAGCAGTTTAAACAGGGGTTCTGAAGCTTTCTTT. Translating gives CASSLNRGSEAFF.

CDR3 sequence: CASSFSDTEAFF. The CDR3 nucleotides read TGTGCCAGCAGCTTTTCGGACACTGAAGCTTTCTTT. This sequence joins TRBV7-9 and TRBJ1-1; no definite D call. This CDR3 spans 12 amino acids. Germline V gene lookup returns CDR1 SEHNR and CDR2 FQNEAQ (reference sequence). The V and J ends lost 3 bases and 3 bases respectively, with 5 bases between them.

This chain connects TRBV21-1 to TRBJ2-3; the table's D call TRBD2 went unverified against the DNA. TRBV21-1 is classified as a pseudogene. The CDR3 is 13 residues long. The CDR3 coding sequence is TGTGCCAGCAGCACGGAGCCGTGGGATACGCAGTATTTT. Translating it yields CASSTEPWDTQYF.